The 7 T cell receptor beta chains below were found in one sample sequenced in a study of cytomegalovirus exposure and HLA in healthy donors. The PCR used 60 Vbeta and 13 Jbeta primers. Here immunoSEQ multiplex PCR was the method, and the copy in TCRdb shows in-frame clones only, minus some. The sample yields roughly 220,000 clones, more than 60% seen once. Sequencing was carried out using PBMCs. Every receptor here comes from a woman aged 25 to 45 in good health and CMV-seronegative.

CDR3 region: CASNPHPLDREKPSSYNSPLHF. The DNA of the CDR3 is TGTGCCAGCAACCCCCATCCACTCGACAGGGAAAAACCGAGCTCCTATAATTCACCCCTCCACTTT. The V gene is TRBV21-1, the J gene TRBJ1-6; TRBD1, the table's D call, lacks a check against the DNA. TRBV21-1 is flagged as a pseudogene. This CDR3 is 22 amino acids long.

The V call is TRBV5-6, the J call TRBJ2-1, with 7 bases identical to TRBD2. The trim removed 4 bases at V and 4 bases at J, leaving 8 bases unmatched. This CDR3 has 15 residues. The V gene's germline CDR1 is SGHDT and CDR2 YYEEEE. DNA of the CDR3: TGTGCCAGCAGCCCCTCCGGGAGGAGTTACAATGAGCAGTTCTTC. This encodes CASSPSGRSYNEQFF.

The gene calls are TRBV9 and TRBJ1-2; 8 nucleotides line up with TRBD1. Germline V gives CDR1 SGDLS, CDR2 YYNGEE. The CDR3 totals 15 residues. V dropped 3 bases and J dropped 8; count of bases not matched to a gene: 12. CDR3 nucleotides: TGTGCCAGCAGCGAGACAGGGGAGATGGGGCTAGGCTACACCTTC. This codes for CASSETGEMGLGYTF.

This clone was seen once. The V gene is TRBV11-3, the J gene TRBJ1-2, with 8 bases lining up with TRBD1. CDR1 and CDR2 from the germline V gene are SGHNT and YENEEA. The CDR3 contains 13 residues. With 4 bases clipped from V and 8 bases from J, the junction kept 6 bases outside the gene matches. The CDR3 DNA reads TGTGCCAGCAGCTCTGGACAGGGAAGGGGCTACACCTTC. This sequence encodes CASSSGQGRGYTF.

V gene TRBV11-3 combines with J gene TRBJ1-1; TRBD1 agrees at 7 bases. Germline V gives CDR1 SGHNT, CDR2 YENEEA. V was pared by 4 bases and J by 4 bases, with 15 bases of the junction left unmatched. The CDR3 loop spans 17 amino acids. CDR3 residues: CASSYQGEVSHPTEAFF. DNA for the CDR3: TGTGCCAGCAGCTACCAGGGGGAGGTTTCCCACCCCACTGAAGCTTTCTTT.

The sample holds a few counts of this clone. This chain's CDR3 is CASSLAGTGATIEAFF. CDR3 nucleotides: TGTGCCAGCAGCTTAGCCGGGACAGGGGCGACTATTGAAGCTTTCTTT. The rearrangement uses TRBV11-3 and TRBJ1-1; 10 bases line up with TRBD1. The CDR3 sequence is 16 residues long. From germline, CDR1 is SGHNT and CDR2 YENEEA. The V and J ends lost 1 base and 7 bases, in that order; junction bases with no gene match: 9.

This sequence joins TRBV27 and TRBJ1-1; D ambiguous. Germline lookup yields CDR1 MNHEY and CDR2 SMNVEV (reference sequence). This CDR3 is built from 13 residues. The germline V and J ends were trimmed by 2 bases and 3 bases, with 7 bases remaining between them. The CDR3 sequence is CASSLGRHTEAFF. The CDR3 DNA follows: TGTGCCAGCAGTTTAGGGAGACACACTGAAGCTTTCTTT.